The entry below gives a single T cell receptor beta chain sequence along with its context. Its antigen is as yet unknown. Sequencing of TCR beta was carried out in blood CD8+ and CD4+ T cells. TEMRA cells were FACS-enriched, with CD8+ and CD4+ T cells isolated negatively. The record originates from a study of CD8 T cells in Susac syndrome. General observations from the study: The authors acknowledged that the study's TCR sequencing and HLA analysis involved relatively few individuals.

Reverse transcription of roughly 0.5 to 1 ug RNA used random hexamers. The amplification used immunoSEQ multiplex PCR on TCR beta CDR3; it spanned 54 Vbeta and 13 Jbeta. MiXCR was run by TCRdb on the immunoSEQ multiplex PCR reads, yielding one entry per CDR3 protein. The sample has approximately 150,000 distinct CDR3 sequences; about 93% are singletons. This TCR came from a human donor with multiple sclerosis. The specimen was CD4+ T cells from PBMCs.

CDR3 region: CAWSVVGQGNSPLHF. CDR3 in DNA: TGTGCCTGGAGTGTGGTGGGGCAGGGCAATTCACCCCTCCACTTT. V gene TRBV30 combines with J gene TRBJ1-6, with D possibly being TRBD1 (5 bases). CDR1 and CDR2 (germline): GTSNPN, SVGIG (reference sequence). V lost 0 bases and J lost 7, with 13 bases in between. This CDR3 comprises 15 residues.